This T cell receptor beta chain was sequenced during a study of graft-versus-host responses after intestinal transplantation. This table comes from immunoSEQ multiplex PCR, and its TCRdb copy is limited to in-frame clones, with some not included. The table has roughly 110,000 clones, 80% to 90% seen once; the top ten hold around 0.76%. Per the germline V gene, CDR1 is SGHTA and CDR2 is FQGNSA. Trimming left V 1 base short and J 4 bases short, with 14 bases between. The CDR3 runs 16 residues. Points on this clone: What it recognizes is unknown.

This chain links TRBV7-2 with TRBJ2-1; D unresolved. The TCR originated in a human donor who was the organ donor for an intestinal transplant. Sequencing was performed on unstimulated CD4+ T cells sorted from spleen or lymph node cells, taken before transplant. The chain's CDR3 is CASSLGGRRRYNEQFF. CDR3 DNA: TGTGCCAGCAGCTTAGGGGGAAGGCGAAGGTACAATGAGCAGTTCTTC.